The next 20 T cell receptor beta chains were all read from a single sample in a study of patients and donors after allogeneic stem cell transplantation. MiXCR, applied by TCRdb to the RT-PCR reads, yields one record per CDR3 protein. Altogether around 17,000 distinct CDR3 sequences are present, under 35% being singletons, with the ten largest covering around 33%. Sample: blood, either unsorted or a sorted T cell fraction (not recorded which). These receptors originate from a human donor who was either an allogeneic HSCT recipient or a stem cell or donor lymphocyte infusion donor (not recorded which). It is not recorded whose cells these are; they may come from a transplant donor.

The chain carries TRBV24-1 and TRBJ2-1, with 11 bases identical to TRBD2. V was clipped by 1 base and J by 3 bases; unmatched bases: 4. CDR3 size: 17 residues. Germline-derived CDR1 and CDR2 are KGHDR and SFDVKD. CDR3 sequence reads: CATSDFKTSGIYNEQFF. The CDR3 DNA is TGTGCCACCAGTGATTTTAAGACTAGCGGGATCTACAATGAGCAGTTCTTC.

This chain connects TRBV4-1 to TRBJ2-5, with no clear D. Germline values: CDR1 MGHRA, CDR2 YSYEKL. The CDR3 is made up of 13 amino acids. V dropped 1 base and J dropped 4 bases, with 7 bases sitting between them. CDR3 loop: CASSQVGGETQYF. For the CDR3, the DNA is TGCGCCAGCAGCCAAGTGGGCGGAGAGACCCAGTACTTC.

This chain connects TRBV10-3 to TRBJ2-3; 7 nucleotides line up with TRBD2. V lost 4 bases to trimming and J lost 4 bases; unmatched junction nucleotides: 2. Germline-derived CDR1 and CDR2 are ENHRY and SYGVKD. The CDR3 has 13 amino acids. The CDR3 DNA is TGTGCCATCAGTGTCGGGAGGCCAGATACGCAGTATTTT. Translation gives CAISVGRPDTQYF.

This chain links TRBV7-2 with TRBJ1-5; unclear D gene. The CDR3 contains 13 residues. The V end was cut by 4 bases, the J end by 4 bases, with 8 bases between. Germline V lookup: CDR1 SGHTA, CDR2 FQGNSA. CDR3 sequence reads: CASSSRENQPQHF. The DNA of the CDR3 is TGTGCCAGCAGCTCTCGGGAAAATCAGCCCCAGCATTTT. Looking up the rest from reference TRBV7-2 and TRBJ1-5 gives the full variable domain: GAGVSQSPSNKVTEKGKDVELRCDPISGHTALYWYRQSLGQGLEFLIYFQGNSAPDKSGLPSDRFSAERTGGSVSTLTIQRTQQEDSAVYLCASSSRENQPQHFGDGTRLSIL.

V and J are TRBV10-3 and TRBJ1-1, with D uncertain. The CDR3 sequence is 13 residues long. Germline lookup yields CDR1 ENHRY and CDR2 SYGVKD. Trimming removed 6 bases at V and 7 bases at J, with 15 bases between. The CDR3 loop reads CAIRRTYYGEAFF. The CDR3 DNA sequence: TGTGCCATCAGACGGACGTATTACGGTGAAGCTTTCTTT.

The chain has TRBV9 and TRBJ1-5; D perhaps matches TRBD1 (6 bases). The CDR3 is made up of 13 amino acids. Trimming left V 2 bases short and J 7 bases short, with 10 bases between. CDR1 is SGDLS, CDR2 YYNGEE, per germline. The CDR3 region has the DNA TGTGCCAGCAGCGTTGGGGGCGGACAGCCCCAGCATTTT. It yields the protein CASSVGGGQPQHF.

The chain has TRBV5-1 and TRBJ2-1; TRBD1 matches at 7 bases. Losses at the gene ends were 4 bases for V and 0 bases for J; bases not matched to a gene: 4. The germline V gene encodes CDR1 SGHRS and CDR2 YFSETQ. This CDR3 spans 15 amino acids. The CDR3 region has the DNA TGCGCCAGCAGCCGGGGACAGAGCTCCTACAATGAGCAGTTCTTC. It codes for CASSRGQSSYNEQFF.

The chain combines TRBV10-3 with TRBJ2-7, with TRBD1 as a possible D gene (6 bases). Germline V gene sequence: CDR1 ENHRY, CDR2 SYGVKD. V lost 6 bases and J lost 3, with 15 bases in between. The CDR3 has 14 residues. CDR3 sequence: CAIRLGTGIYEQYF. The CDR3 DNA is TGTGCCATCAGACTCGGAACAGGGATCTACGAGCAGTACTTC.

This clonotype came up many times. J is TRBJ1-3 and V is TRBV12-3 or TRBV12-4; 8 nucleotides line up with TRBD1. CDR3 size: 16 residues. J gave up 3 bases and V 5 bases, and 9 bases lay outside the gene matches. CDR3: CASSRQGPVLGNTIYF. CDR3 sequence (DNA): TGTGCCAGCAGTCGACAGGGGCCCGTCCTTGGAAACACCATATATTTT.

The CDR3 spells CASSLGTSGGLLQETQYF. The CDR3 DNA reads TGTGCCAGCAGTCTTGGGACTAGCGGGGGCCTTTTACAAGAGACCCAGTACTTC. This rearrangement joins TRBV7-9 to TRBJ2-5; the match to TRBD2 covers 14 bases. In germline, CDR1 is SEHNR, CDR2 FQNEAQ (reference sequence). J lost 2 bases, V lost 6 bases, and 11 bases had no gene match. This CDR3 has 18 residues.

This clonotype was recorded many times. The V call is TRBV20-1, the J call TRBJ1-4; D is possibly TRBD1 (5 bases). Germline CDR1 and CDR2: DFQATT and SNEGSKA (reference sequence). The CDR3 runs 12 residues. Trimming took 6 bases from V and 6 from J, leaving 11 bases between them. The DNA of the CDR3 is TGCAGTGCATTGACAGACGATGAAAAACTGTTTTTT. Its protein is CSALTDDEKLFF.

The rearrangement uses TRBV18 and TRBJ1-1; no firm D call. Deletions cut 0 bases from V and 4 bases from J, with 12 bases between. The CDR3 has 15 amino acids. Germline V gene lookup returns CDR1 KGHSH and CDR2 LQKENI. CDR3 region: CASSPPRATATEAFF. As DNA, the CDR3 is TGTGCCAGCTCACCACCAAGAGCCACGGCCACTGAAGCTTTCTTT.

This clonotype was counted between two and nine times. The chain is built from TRBV29-1 and TRBJ1-1; TRBD1 matches at 8 bases. The CDR3 sequence is 13 residues long. In germline, CDR1 is SQVTM, CDR2 ANQGSEA. V trimming: 5 bases; J trimming: 5 bases; junction bases outside the gene matches: 7. CDR3 coding DNA: TGCAGCGTTCGACAGGGGTTCGGAACTGAAGCTTTCTTT. It yields the protein CSVRQGFGTEAFF.

This clonotype occurred a few times. The chain couples TRBV5-1 to TRBJ1-6; D unresolved. Trimming removed 1 base at V and 0 bases at J, with 8 bases between. The germline gives CDR1 SGHRS, CDR2 YFSETQ. This CDR3 is 16 amino acids long. CDR3 DNA: TGCGCCAGCAGCTTGACGAGGCCCTCCTATAATTCACCCCTCCACTTT. This sequence encodes CASSLTRPSYNSPLHF. The full variable domain, with the rest looked up from reference TRBV5-1 and TRBJ1-6, is KAGVTQTPRYLIKTRGQQVTLSCSPISGHRSVSWYQQTPGQGLQFLFEYFSETQRNKGNFPGRFSGRQFSNSRSEMNVSTLELGDSALYLCASSLTRPSYNSPLHFGNGTRLTVT.

The CDR3 DNA reads TGTGCCAGCAGCGTAGTTTATGGAGCAGATACGCAGTATTTT. Protein: CASSVVYGADTQYF. The V and J genes are TRBV9 and TRBJ2-3; D uncertain. The ends were cut back, 0 bases at V and 4 bases at J, with 9 bases in the middle. Looked up from germline, CDR1 is SGDLS and CDR2 is YYNGEE. CDR3 length: 14 amino acids. Together with reference TRBV9 and TRBJ2-3, the CDR3 gives the full variable domain: DSGVTQTPKHLITATGQRVTLRCSPRSGDLSVYWYQQSLDQGLQFLIQYYNGEERAKGNILERFSAQQFPDLHSELNLSSLELGDSALYFCASSVVYGADTQYFGPGTRLTVL.

This clonotype has just a few counts. The chain employs TRBV12-3 or TRBV12-4 and TRBJ1-2; D ambiguous. The CDR3 is 12 residues long. V was pared by 3 bases and J by 8 bases, with 10 bases between. This chain's CDR3 is CASSFPPSGYTF. The CDR3 region has the DNA TGTGCCAGCAGTTTTCCCCCGTCGGGCTACACCTTC.

By share of the sample, this clonotype is medium-sized. The chain links TRBV27 to TRBJ2-2, with a tentative D call TRBD1 (6 bases). The CDR3 has 17 amino acids. The V gene lost 7 bases and the J gene lost 0 bases, with 18 bases spanning the gap. Germline loops: CDR1 MNHEY, CDR2 SMNVEV (reference sequence). As DNA, the CDR3 is TGTGCCAGCACCACCGATGGACAGACTACGAACACCGGGGAGCTGTTTTTT. Amino acids: CASTTDGQTTNTGELFF.

The sample holds many counts of this clonotype. The chain recombines TRBV18 with TRBJ1-5; no reliable D call. Germline assignment: CDR1 KGHSH and CDR2 LQKENI. V gave up 3 bases and J gave up 3 bases, with 6 bases separating them. This CDR3 comprises 13 residues. The CDR3 coding sequence is TGTGCCAGCTCACCTAGTTCCAATCAGCCCCAGCATTTT. It specifies CASSPSSNQPQHF.

A few counts support this clonotype. The chain links TRBV5-1 to TRBJ1-1; D is ambiguous. The CDR3 consists of 14 residues. Germline CDR1 SGHRS, CDR2 YFSETQ. Trimming took 0 bases from V and 6 from J, leaving 12 bases between them. The CDR3 sequence is CASSLGPQSAEAFF. The CDR3 DNA sequence: TGCGCCAGCAGCTTGGGGCCTCAGAGCGCTGAAGCTTTCTTT.

This clonotype turned up a few times. This chain uses TRBV29-1 with TRBJ1-1; D unclear. V was cut by 3 bases and J by 0 bases, with 8 bases left in between. CDR1 and CDR2 (germline): SQVTM, ANQGSEA. This CDR3 region has 13 residues. The CDR3 spells CSVEPRLNTEAFF. The CDR3 coding sequence is TGCAGCGTTGAGCCCCGCTTGAACACTGAAGCTTTCTTT. Full variable domain (outside the CDR3, taken from reference TRBV29-1 and TRBJ1-1): SAVISQKPSRDICQRGTSLTIQCQVDSQVTMMFWYRQQPGQSLTLIATANQGSEATYESGFVIDKFPISRPNLTFSTLTVSNMSPEDSSIYLCSVEPRLNTEAFFGQGTRLTVV.